One sample yielded the 9 T cell receptor beta chains listed below, sequenced in a study of cytomegalovirus exposure and HLA in healthy donors (dated by TCRdb to about 2017). Library preparation used the immunoSEQ multiplex PCR assay. For the multiplex PCR, a mixture combining 60 forward primers for TCR Vbeta segments and 13 reverse primers for TCR Jbeta segments was used. The clones in this table, taken by TCRdb from immuneACCESS, are in-frame only. Not every clone is retained; where verified, under half of the shortfall comes from an unresolved V gene, and the cause of the rest is unknown. The sample table holds under 200,000 clones, of which around four fifths were seen once. The top ten clonotypes cover about 0.8% of the sample. Sequencing was carried out using PBMCs. These receptors were taken from a woman aged 18-29 years in good health and CMV-seronegative.

The J gene is TRBJ1-5, the V gene TRBV6-5; perhaps TRBD1 as D (5 bases). The ends were cut back, 1 base at V and 5 bases at J, with 12 bases in the middle. The length of the CDR3 is 15 residues. Germline CDR1 MNHEY, CDR2 SVGAGI. The CDR3 nucleotides are TGTGCCAGCAGTTACTTGCGGGGCCGGGATCAGCCCCAGCATTTT. This translates into CASSYLRGRDQPQHF.

This rearrangement joins TRBV19 to TRBJ1-5; 7 nucleotides line up with TRBD1. Per germline, CDR1 LNHDA and CDR2 SQIVND (reference sequence). J gave up 2 bases and V 5 bases, and 9 bases lay outside the gene matches. The CDR3 contains 16 residues. The CDR3 region has the DNA TGTGCCAGTAGTCCCGGACAGGCTGCGGGCAATCAGCCCCAGCATTTT. The encoded protein is CASSPGQAAGNQPQHF.

This clone has just a few counts. The chain links TRBV7-9 to TRBJ1-4; D not certain. The CDR3 is 14 residues long. Germline assignment: CDR1 SEHNR and CDR2 FQNEAQ (reference sequence). The V end lost 5 bases, the J end lost 6 bases, and 13 bases lay between the germline ends. The chain's CDR3 is CASSPRSFDEKLFF. The CDR3 DNA follows: TGTGCCAGCAGCCCCCGGAGCTTCGATGAAAAACTGTTTTTT.

On this clone: This sample also contains other DNA sequences that code for the same CDR3. This rearrangement joins TRBV27 to TRBJ1-2; D gene unclear. Germline V gene data show CDR1 as MNHEY and CDR2 as SMNVEV (reference sequence). Trimming left V 2 bases short and J 2 bases short, with 6 bases between. CDR3 length equals 13 residues. The CDR3 sequence is CASSLRQNYGYTF. In nucleotides, the CDR3 is TGTGCCAGCAGTTTACGCCAGAACTATGGCTACACCTTC.

The V and J genes are TRBV19 and TRBJ1-3; D gene unclear. The V and J ends lost 2 bases and 0 bases respectively, with 5 bases between them. The germline V gene encodes CDR1 LNHDA and CDR2 SQIVND (reference sequence). The CDR3 is 14 amino acids. The DNA for the CDR3 is TGTGCCAGTAGTATATTAGCCTCTGGAAACACCATATATTTT. It translates to CASSILASGNTIYF.

The genes are TRBV6-1 and TRBJ1-5; 7 nucleotides match TRBD1. V lost 4 bases, J lost 7 bases, and 7 bases stayed unmatched. This CDR3 contains 14 residues. Germline CDR1 and CDR2: MNHNS and SASEGT. The CDR3 DNA sequence: TGTGCCAGCAGTGCACAGGGGACCGGGCAGCCCCAGCATTTT. As protein: CASSAQGTGQPQHF.

The table lists this clone with a count of one. The V call is TRBV27, the J call TRBJ2-7; possibly TRBD2 for D (5 bases). This CDR3 spans 14 amino acids. Looked up from germline, CDR1 is MNHEY and CDR2 is SMNVEV (reference sequence). V dropped 3 bases and J dropped 2 bases, with 11 bases sitting between them. The DNA of the CDR3 is TGTGCCAGCAGTTTCTTTGGACTTGCCTACGAGCAGTACTTC. It yields the protein CASSFFGLAYEQYF.

V and J are TRBV2 and TRBJ1-1, with D hard to call. The V and J ends lost 4 bases and 5 bases respectively, with 14 bases between them. The CDR3 covers 14 residues. Germline V gene lookup returns CDR1 SNHLY and CDR2 FYNNEI. The CDR3: CASSALLAGTEAFF. DNA of the CDR3: TGTGCCAGCAGTGCGCTGCTGGCGGGTACTGAAGCTTTCTTT.

The chain employs TRBV28 and TRBJ1-4; D may be TRBD1 (6 bases). This CDR3 is 14 amino acids long. V shed 4 bases and J shed 8 bases, with 14 bases lying between them. Germline V lookup: CDR1 MDHEN, CDR2 SYDVKM. The CDR3 sequence: CASSSQGLSEKLFF. The CDR3 region has the DNA TGTGCCAGCAGTTCACAGGGTCTAAGCGAAAAACTGTTTTTT.